The text below deals with one T cell receptor beta chain. This specimen comes from a study of blood T cells in healthy people across ages. Sample-barcoded 5' priming and a J-beta primer mix drove a second PCR of 7 to 11 cycles. Each CDR3 protein gets one entry after TCRdb re-called the 5' RACE reads with MiXCR. The sample contains more than 700,000 distinct CDR3 sequences, around half of which appear only once. This CDR3 has 15 residues. V was cut by 4 bases and J by 5 bases, with 17 bases left in between. Germline CDR1 MNHEY, CDR2 SVGEGT. The sample consisted of blood. This chain links TRBV6-2 or TRBV6-3 with TRBJ2-5; a weak D match, TRBD1 (6 bases). The sequence was collected from a man older than 75 in good health. The CDR3 sequence: CASSFLGAGQETQYF. CDR3 DNA: TGTGCCAGCAGTTTTCTCGGGGCTGGACAGGAGACCCAGTACTTC.